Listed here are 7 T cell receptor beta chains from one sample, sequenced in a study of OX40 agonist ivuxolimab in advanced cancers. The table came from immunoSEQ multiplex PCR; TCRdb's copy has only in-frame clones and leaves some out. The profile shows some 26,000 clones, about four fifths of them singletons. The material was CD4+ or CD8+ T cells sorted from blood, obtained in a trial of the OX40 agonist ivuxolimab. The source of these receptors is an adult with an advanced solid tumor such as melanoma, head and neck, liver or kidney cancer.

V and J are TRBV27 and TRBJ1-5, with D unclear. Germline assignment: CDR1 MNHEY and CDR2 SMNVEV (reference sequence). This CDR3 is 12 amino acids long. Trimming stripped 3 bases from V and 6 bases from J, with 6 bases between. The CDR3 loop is CASSFMGQPQHF. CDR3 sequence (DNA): TGTGCCAGCAGTTTCATGGGTCAGCCCCAGCATTTT.

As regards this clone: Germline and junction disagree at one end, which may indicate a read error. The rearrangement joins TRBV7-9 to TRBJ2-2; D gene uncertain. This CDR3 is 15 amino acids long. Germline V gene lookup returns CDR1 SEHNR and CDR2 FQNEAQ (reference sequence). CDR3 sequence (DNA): TGTGCCGGCAGCTTCTTGCGTCTTAACACCGGGGAGCTGTTTTTT. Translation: CAGSFLRLNTGELFF.

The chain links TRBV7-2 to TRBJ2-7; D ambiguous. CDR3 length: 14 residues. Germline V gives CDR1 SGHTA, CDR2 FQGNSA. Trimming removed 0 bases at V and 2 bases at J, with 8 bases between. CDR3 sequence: CASSLATDAYEQYF. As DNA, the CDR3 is TGTGCCAGCAGCTTAGCAACCGATGCCTACGAGCAGTACTTC.

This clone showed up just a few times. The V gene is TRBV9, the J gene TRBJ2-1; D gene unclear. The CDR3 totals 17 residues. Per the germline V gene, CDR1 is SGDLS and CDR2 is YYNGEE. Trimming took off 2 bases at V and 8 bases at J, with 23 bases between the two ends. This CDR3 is CASSVRHSSPAVDEQFF. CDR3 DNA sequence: TGTGCCAGCAGCGTTCGACATAGCTCCCCCGCGGTAGATGAGCAGTTCTTC. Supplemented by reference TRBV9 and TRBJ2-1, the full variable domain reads DSGVTQTPKHLITATGQRVTLRCSPRSGDLSVYWYQQSLDQGLQFLIQYYNGEERAKGNILERFSAQQFPDLHSELNLSSLELGDSALYFCASSVRHSSPAVDEQFFGPGTRLTVL.

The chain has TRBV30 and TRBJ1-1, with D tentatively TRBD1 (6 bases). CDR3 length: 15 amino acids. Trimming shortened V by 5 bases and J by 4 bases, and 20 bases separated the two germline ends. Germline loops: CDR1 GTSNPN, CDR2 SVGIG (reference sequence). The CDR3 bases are TGTGCCTGGGATACCGGCGCAGGGGTGTTCACTGAAGCTTTCTTT. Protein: CAWDTGAGVFTEAFF.

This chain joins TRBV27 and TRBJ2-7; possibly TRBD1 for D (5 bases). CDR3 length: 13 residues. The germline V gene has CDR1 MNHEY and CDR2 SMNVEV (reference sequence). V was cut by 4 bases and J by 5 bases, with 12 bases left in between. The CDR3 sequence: CASSWQGGDEQYF. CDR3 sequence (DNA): TGTGCCAGCAGTTGGCAGGGTGGGGACGAGCAGTACTTC.

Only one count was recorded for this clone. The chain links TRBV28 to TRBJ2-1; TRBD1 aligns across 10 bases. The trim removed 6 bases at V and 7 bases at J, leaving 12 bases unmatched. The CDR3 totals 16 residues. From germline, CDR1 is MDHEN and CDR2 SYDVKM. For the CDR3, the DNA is TGTGCCAGCAGGGCTCCGGGACAGGGGCGAAGAAATGAGCAGTTCTTC. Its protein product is CASRAPGQGRRNEQFF. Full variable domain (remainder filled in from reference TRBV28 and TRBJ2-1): DVKVTQSSRYLVKRTGEKVFLECVQDMDHENMFWYRQDPGLGLRLIYFSYDVKMKEKGDIPEGYSVSREKKERFSLILESASTNQTSMYLCASRAPGQGRRNEQFFGPGTRLTVL.